Listed below are T cell receptor beta chains from one sample, sequenced in a study of blood T cell repertoires in COVID-19. The table came from immunoSEQ multiplex PCR; TCRdb's copy has only in-frame clones and leaves some out. The sample has some 120,000 clones, around four fifths seen once; the top ten hold approximately 2.5%. Input material: peripheral blood. Every receptor here comes from a man aged 25 to 40 with acute or convalescent COVID-19. Both conserved end residues are part of each CDR3. A D gene is named only where the DNA matches it firmly. Rows give clone size only sometimes, using once, few, many, or a class for an expanded clone.

size: .; J: TRBJ2-7; D: .; V: TRBV7-2; DNA: TGTGCCAGCAGCTTGACGGGGTTGAGCTACGAGCAGTACTTC; CDR3: CASSLTGLSYEQYF
size: .; J: TRBJ1-1; D: .; V: TRBV5-4; DNA: TGTGCCAGCAGCTTGGAACAGCACACTGAAGCTTTCTTT; CDR3: CASSLEQHTEAFF
size: .; J: TRBJ2-1; D: .; V: TRBV6-5; DNA: TGTGCCAGCAGTCTCCAAAATAGCGGATACAATGAGCAGTTCTTC; CDR3: CASSLQNSGYNEQFF
size: .; J: TRBJ1-2; D: .; V: TRBV9; DNA: TGTGCCAGCAGCGTAGACGGACAGCCAGAATCTAACTATGGCTACACCTTC; CDR3: CASSVDGQPESNYGYTF
size: .; J: TRBJ1-1; D: .; V: TRBV19; DNA: TGTGCCAGTACCCGGACAGTCATGAACACTGAAGCTTTCTTT; CDR3: CASTRTVMNTEAFF
size: .; J: TRBJ1-4; D: TRBD1; V: TRBV6-1; DNA: TGTGCCAGCAGTGATATTCAGGGGGATGAAAAACTGTTTTTT; CDR3: CASSDIQGDEKLFF
size: .; J: TRBJ2-7; D: .; V: TRBV21-1; DNA: TGTGCCGGTCGACGGCGGTTCATGCACTACGAGCAGTACTTC; CDR3: CAGRRRFMHYEQYF
size: .; J: TRBJ1-1; D: TRBD1; V: TRBV6-6; DNA: TGTGCCAGCAGATTAACAGGGGACACTGAAGCTTTCTTT; CDR3: CASRLTGDTEAFF
size: .; J: TRBJ1-5; D: .; V: TRBV6-2/TRBV6-3; DNA: TGTGCCAGCAGTTACTCGCACGGGACAAATCAGCCCCAGCATTTT; CDR3: CASSYSHGTNQPQHF
size: .; J: TRBJ1-1; D: .; V: TRBV19; DNA: TGTGCCAGTAGTATGAATGTAGGGGCAGTTCCAACTGAAGCTTTCTTT; CDR3: CASSMNVGAVPTEAFF
size: .; J: TRBJ1-4; D: .; V: TRBV19; DNA: TGTGCCAGTAGTATCGTTAATGAAAAACTGTTTTTT; CDR3: CASSIVNEKLFF
size: .; J: TRBJ2-3; D: .; V: TRBV29-1; DNA: TGCAGCGTTGACGGGACACCGCTTCGCACAGATACGCAGTATTTT; CDR3: CSVDGTPLRTDTQYF
size: .; J: TRBJ1-1; D: TRBD1; V: TRBV18; DNA: TGTGCCAGCTCACCCAACCGACAGGGGATATCGATGAACACTGAAGCTTTCTTT; CDR3: CASSPNRQGISMNTEAFF
size: .; J: TRBJ2-1; D: TRBD2; V: TRBV30; DNA: TGTGCCTGGATCCCTAGCGGGCACAATGAGCAGTTCTTC; CDR3: CAWIPSGHNEQFF
size: .; J: TRBJ1-4; D: .; V: TRBV4-2; DNA: TGTGCCAGCAGGGCCGTGGGCGGAGGAGATGAAAAACTGTTTTTT; CDR3: CASRAVGGGDEKLFF
size: .; J: TRBJ2-7; D: .; V: TRBV6-5; DNA: TGTGCCAGCAGTTACTCCCATCAGGCAAACGAGCAGTACTTC; CDR3: CASSYSHQANEQYF
size: .; J: TRBJ1-2; D: .; V: TRBV5-4; DNA: TGTGCCAGCAGCTTTCGAGGGGGGGCCCACTATGGCTACACCTTC; CDR3: CASSFRGGAHYGYTF
size: .; J: TRBJ2-1; D: TRBD2; V: TRBV29-1; DNA: TGCAGCGCCCTCCCTAAGGGACTAGCTAGGAATGAGCAGTTCTTC; CDR3: CSALPKGLARNEQFF
size: once; J: TRBJ2-3; D: TRBD2; V: TRBV7-3; DNA: TGTGCCAGCAGCCCAGGGGCGGGAGGGCCCTCAGATACGCAGTATTTT; CDR3: CASSPGAGGPSDTQYF
size: .; J: TRBJ2-2; D: TRBD2; V: TRBV5-4; DNA: TGTGCCAGCAGCCACGGACTAGCGGGGGGCTATGGGGAGCTGTTTTTT; CDR3: CASSHGLAGGYGELFF
size: .; J: TRBJ2-7; D: TRBD1; V: TRBV20-1; DNA: TGCAGTGCTAGTCCGGGACAGGGGAACGAGCAGTACTTC; CDR3: CSASPGQGNEQYF
size: .; J: TRBJ2-3; D: TRBD1; V: TRBV6-5; DNA: TGTGCCAGCAGCTACCGGGACAGCGACACAGATACGCAGTATTTT; CDR3: CASSYRDSDTDTQYF
size: few; J: TRBJ1-2; D: TRBD1; V: TRBV5-1; DNA: TGCGCCAGCAGCCCTACAGGGGCCCAGTCTTATAACTATGGCTACACCTTC; CDR3: CASSPTGAQSYNYGYTF
size: .; J: TRBJ1-3; D: TRBD1; V: TRBV5-1; DNA: TGCGCCAGCAGCCCTGCGACAGGGGGAGGAAACACCATATATTTT; CDR3: CASSPATGGGNTIYF
size: few; J: TRBJ1-1; D: TRBD1; V: TRBV2; DNA: TGTGCCAGCAGCCGGGACAGCATGAACACTGAAGCTTTCTTT; CDR3: CASSRDSMNTEAFF
size: .; J: TRBJ2-3; D: .; V: TRBV25-1; DNA: TGTGCCAGCAGTGAATACCAGGCCCGGCTCACAGATACGCAGTATTTT; CDR3: CASSEYQARLTDTQYF
size: .; J: TRBJ2-3; D: .; V: TRBV5-4; DNA: TGTGCCAGCAGCTCGACTAGGGCTCGGGCAGATACGCAGTATTTT; CDR3: CASSSTRARADTQYF
size: .; J: TRBJ1-2; D: .; V: TRBV10-1; DNA: TGCGCCAGCAGCCTCTATGGCTACACCTTC; CDR3: CASSLYGYTF
size: .; J: TRBJ2-3; D: TRBD1; V: TRBV13; DNA: TGTGCCAGCAGCTCCCGACAGGGTAGCACAGATACGCAGTATTTT; CDR3: CASSSRQGSTDTQYF